Presented here are 23 T cell receptor beta chains from one specimen sequenced in a study of shared clonotypes between healthy human individuals. TCRdb's table, derived via immunoSEQ multiplex PCR, lists solely in-frame clones and lacks some. In the table there are about 2.4 million clones, approximately 92% of which are singletons. Sequences were obtained from naive CD4+ T cells sorted from blood. Subset of the sample: CD45RA+ positively selected. Receptor source: a young man in good health.

The rearrangement joins TRBV5-5 to TRBJ1-5; D unresolved. CDR3 size: 15 residues. Germline CDR1 SGHKS, CDR2 YYEKEE (reference sequence). Trimming took off 1 base at V and 4 bases at J, with 12 bases between the two ends. The CDR3 sequence is CASSLTANGNQPQHF. The CDR3 DNA reads as TGTGCCAGCAGCTTGACGGCGAACGGGAATCAGCCCCAGCATTTT.

CDR3: CASSEDRGPQHF. The CDR3 DNA reads TGTGCCAGCAGTGAAGATAGGGGACCCCAGCATTTT. The V call is TRBV6-1, the J call TRBJ1-5; possible D gene TRBD1, 5 bases. The length of the CDR3 is 12 residues. Trimming left V 1 base short and J 10 bases short, with 8 bases between. Germline lookup yields CDR1 MNHNS and CDR2 SASEGT.

The V and J genes are TRBV28 and TRBJ1-5; D is unresolved. Looked up from germline, CDR1 is MDHEN and CDR2 is SYDVKM. This CDR3 is 11 amino acids long. Trimming pared 8 bases from V and 6 bases from J, leaving 8 bases between. CDR3 nucleotide sequence: TGTGCCAGCCGTTCGTCTCAGCCCCAGCATTTT. Protein product: CASRSSQPQHF.

This clone occurred a few times. The chain recombines TRBV18 with TRBJ1-5; D gene unclear. The germline V gene has CDR1 KGHSH and CDR2 LQKENI. The CDR3 has 17 amino acids. Trimming left V 1 base short and J 4 bases short, with 17 bases between. DNA for the CDR3: TGTGCCAGCTCACCACGGCTGCTGGCAGAGAAGAATCAGCCCCAGCATTTT. This codes for CASSPRLLAEKNQPQHF.

In its sample, this clone was seen once. The chain is built from TRBV27 and TRBJ1-6; D not certain. CDR3 length: 18 amino acids. CDR1 is MNHEY and CDR2 is SMNVEV in the germline V gene (reference sequence). Trimming cost V 4 bases and J 0 bases, with 16 bases left between them. CDR3 coding DNA: TGTGCCAGCAGTTCCAGACCGAAATCGAGCTCCTATAATTCACCCCTCCACTTT. Residues: CASSSRPKSSSYNSPLHF.

The chain employs TRBV4-3 and TRBJ2-7; D perhaps matches TRBD1 (7 bases). The CDR3 length is 15 residues. Germline-derived CDR1 and CDR2 are LGHNA and YSLEER. V dropped 0 bases and J dropped 2 bases, with 11 bases sitting between them. The CDR3 nucleotides read TGCGCCAGCAGCCAAGAGTCAGGGGGGACCTACGAGCAGTACTTC. The encoded protein is CASSQESGGTYEQYF.

This chain links TRBV19 with TRBJ1-5; a possible D gene is TRBD1 (6 bases). Deletions cut 7 bases from V and 4 bases from J, with 17 bases between. The V gene's germline CDR1 is LNHDA and CDR2 SQIVND (reference sequence). The CDR3 spans 15 residues. DNA of the CDR3: TGTGCCAGTACCTCCTCGGGAGGGGGAAATCAGCCCCAGCATTTT. Its translation is CASTSSGGGNQPQHF.

The chain joins TRBV4-1 to TRBJ1-1; TRBD1 might be the D (6 bases). Trimming cost V 0 bases and J 1 base, with 15 bases left between them. From germline, CDR1 is MGHRA and CDR2 YSYEKL. The CDR3 has 17 amino acids. The CDR3 coding sequence is TGCGCCAGCAGCCAAGACCCGAACAGGGTGGGGAACACTGAAGCTTTCTTT. Amino acids: CASSQDPNRVGNTEAFF.

The chain employs TRBV27 and TRBJ1-4, with a tentative D call TRBD1 (5 bases). V was pared by 3 bases and J by 8 bases, with 13 bases between. The CDR3 is 14 amino acids. Germline V gene sequence: CDR1 MNHEY, CDR2 SMNVEV (reference sequence). The CDR3 protein is CASSLGGAQEKLFF. The DNA of the CDR3 is TGTGCCAGCAGTTTGGGTGGGGCACAGGAAAAACTGTTTTTT.

CDR3 sequence: CASTPGGSAGNSPLHF. DNA of the CDR3: TGTGCCTCTACGCCGGGTGGTTCGGCAGGGAATTCACCCCTCCACTTT. The chain has TRBV30 and TRBJ1-6; the D gene is possibly TRBD1 (5 bases). Germline CDR1 is GTSNPN and CDR2 is SVGIG (reference sequence). V was shortened by 7 bases and J by 7 bases, with 23 bases between the two germline ends. CDR3 size: 16 residues.

The chain uses TRBV4-1 and TRBJ2-7; 8 bases line up with TRBD1. Trimming cost V 3 bases and J 5 bases; bases outside gene matches: 6. The CDR3 sequence is 14 residues long. Germline V CDR1 and CDR2: MGHRA, YSYEKL. CDR3 region: CASSQTGVGHEQYF. For the CDR3, the DNA is TGCGCCAGCAGCCAGACAGGGGTGGGCCACGAGCAGTACTTC.

The J gene is TRBJ2-1, the V gene TRBV13; D gene uncertain. Germline CDR1 is PRHDT and CDR2 is FYEKMQ (reference sequence). This CDR3 contains 11 residues. Trimming pared 4 bases from V and 15 bases from J, leaving 13 bases between. The CDR3 DNA follows: TGTGCCAGCAGCTCCCGCGAAGCTGGGTTCTTC. It is translated as CASSSREAGFF.

V and J are TRBV5-1 and TRBJ2-7; 11 nucleotides match TRBD1. Germline CDR1 is SGHRS and CDR2 is YFSETQ. J gave up 4 bases and V 1 base, and 7 bases lay outside the gene matches. The CDR3 sequence is 16 residues long. In DNA, the CDR3 is TGCGCCAGCAGCTTGATCCCCGGGACAGGGGGATACGAGCAGTACTTC. Amino acids: CASSLIPGTGGYEQYF.

The rearrangement joins TRBV6-5 to TRBJ2-1; 7 nucleotides line up with TRBD1. The germline gives CDR1 MNHEY, CDR2 SVGAGI. This CDR3 has 14 amino acids. Trimming at V came to 6 bases and at J to 4 bases, leaving 6 bases not matched to a gene. The CDR3 region has the DNA TGTGCCAGCAGCTCCCAGGGGGATTACAATGAGCAGTTCTTC. The encoded protein is CASSSQGDYNEQFF.

The J gene is TRBJ1-2, the V gene TRBV10-3, with no clear D. Germline lookup yields CDR1 ENHRY and CDR2 SYGVKD. Trimming cost V 1 base and J 4 bases, with 7 bases left between them. The CDR3 length is 13 residues. CDR3 protein: CAISELAVYGYTF. DNA for the CDR3: TGTGCCATCAGTGAGTTGGCAGTCTATGGCTACACCTTC.

This chain connects TRBV5-1 to TRBJ1-2, with a possible D match to TRBD1 (5 bases). The CDR3 totals 15 residues. V lost 5 bases to trimming and J lost 0 bases, with 14 bases between them. In germline, CDR1 is SGHRS, CDR2 YFSETQ. The CDR3, as DNA: TGCGCCAGCAGGCCCCGAACAGGCCCTAACTATGGCTACACCTTC. Its translation: CASRPRTGPNYGYTF. Using reference TRBV5-1 and TRBJ1-2 for the parts outside the CDR3, the full variable domain is KAGVTQTPRYLIKTRGQQVTLSCSPISGHRSVSWYQQTPGQGLQFLFEYFSETQRNKGNFPGRFSGRQFSNSRSEMNVSTLELGDSALYLCASRPRTGPNYGYTFGSGTRLTVV.

The J gene is TRBJ2-2, the V gene TRBV4-1; 9 bases map to TRBD1. The CDR3 spans 16 residues. Germline-derived CDR1 and CDR2 are MGHRA and YSYEKL. The V gene end was trimmed by 1 base and the J gene end by 6 bases; junction bases not matched to a gene: 6. The CDR3 protein is CASSQAGQGLPGELFF. DNA of the CDR3: TGCGCCAGCAGCCAAGCTGGACAGGGGCTTCCCGGGGAGCTGTTTTTT.

This clone has a handful of counts. The V and J genes are TRBV25-1 and TRBJ1-6; D remains ambiguous. Per the germline V gene, CDR1 is MGHDK and CDR2 is SYGVNS. CDR3 length equals 14 residues. V dropped 8 bases and J dropped 6 bases, with 14 bases sitting between them. The CDR3 spells CASRPNDRNSPLHF. CDR3 bases: TGTGCCAGCCGGCCCAATGACCGTAATTCACCCCTCCACTTT.

The CDR3 DNA reads as TGTGCCAGCAGTTCCCGGGCCTCGGTGGGAGGCTACACCTTC. It is translated as CASSSRASVGGYTF. The V call is TRBV6-5, the J call TRBJ1-2; D uncertain. The CDR3 totals 14 residues. Germline V CDR1 and CDR2: MNHEY, SVGAGI. Between the trimmed V and J ends, which lost 4 bases and 8 bases, there was a span of 17 bases.

This chain uses TRBV6-1 with TRBJ2-3; 13 bases line up with TRBD2. Looked up from germline, CDR1 is MNHNS and CDR2 is SASEGT. V shed 4 bases and J 1 base; nucleotides not matched to a gene: 11. The CDR3 runs to 19 residues. CDR3 sequence reads: CASSGRAVTSGGGTDTQYF. In DNA, the CDR3 is TGTGCCAGCAGTGGAAGGGCAGTTACTAGCGGGGGGGGCACAGATACGCAGTATTTT.

This rearrangement joins TRBV7-9 to TRBJ2-7; D is unresolved. The V end lost 5 bases, the J end lost 6 bases, and 11 bases lay between the germline ends. Germline V gene lookup returns CDR1 SEHNR and CDR2 FQNEAQ (reference sequence). This CDR3 comprises 12 residues. CDR3 protein: CASSPSVGEQYF. For the CDR3, the DNA is TGTGCCAGCAGCCCCTCTGTGGGCGAGCAGTACTTC.

The V gene is TRBV4-1, the J gene TRBJ2-7; possible D gene TRBD1, 5 bases. This CDR3 has 13 residues. The germline gives CDR1 MGHRA, CDR2 YSYEKL. V gave up 3 bases and J gave up 3 bases, with 9 bases separating them. CDR3 bases: TGCGCCAGCAGCCACCTGCAGGGCTACGAGCAGTACTTC. Its protein is CASSHLQGYEQYF.

As concerns this clone: Other DNA sequences in the sample encode the same CDR3. The chain couples TRBV19 to TRBJ2-7, with 11 positions matching TRBD1. The J segment lost 6 bases and the V segment lost 3 bases, leaving 1 base of the junction unmatched. There are 13 residues in the CDR3. The germline V gene encodes CDR1 LNHDA and CDR2 SQIVND (reference sequence). CDR3 in amino acids: CASSMDRGLEQYF. The CDR3 DNA reads as TGTGCCAGTAGTATGGACAGGGGGCTCGAGCAGTACTTC.